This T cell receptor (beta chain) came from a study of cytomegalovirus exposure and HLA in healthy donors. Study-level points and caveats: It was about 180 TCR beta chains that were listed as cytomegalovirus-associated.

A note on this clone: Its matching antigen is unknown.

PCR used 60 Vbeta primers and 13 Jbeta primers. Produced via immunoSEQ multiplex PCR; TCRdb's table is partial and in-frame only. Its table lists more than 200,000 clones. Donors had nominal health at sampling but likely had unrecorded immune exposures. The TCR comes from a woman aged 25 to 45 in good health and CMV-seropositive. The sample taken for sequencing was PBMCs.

The CDR3: CASSYRQTNYGYTF. The CDR3 DNA reads TGTGCCAGCAGTTACAGACAGACTAACTATGGCTACACCTTC. This chain connects TRBV6-5 to TRBJ1-2; D perhaps matches TRBD1 (5 bases). Germline V CDR1 and CDR2: MNHEY, SVGAGI. The V gene lost 2 bases and the J gene lost 0 bases, with 7 bases spanning the gap. CDR3 size: 14 residues.